This TCR beta chain derives from a study of Ad26.COV2.S vaccination and SARS-CoV-2 variants. The overall study: Donor had been placed in the Ad26.COV2.S arm of the COV1001 trial. Ad26.COV2.S given intramuscularly, once or twice 56 days apart.

Measured with immunoSEQ multiplex PCR; TCRdb has only the in-frame clones, and not every one. The sample lists about 320,000 clones; approximately 86% were seen once. Treatment given: about 20 received Ad26.COV2.S at low or high dose, single or two shots; five or six received placebo; per-sample allocation not given. Repertoires come from day 63 after the first vaccine or placebo injection. An adult donor aged 18-55 years was enrolled in Boston. The germline gives CDR1 KGHSH, CDR2 LQKENI. This CDR3 comprises 12 residues. V lost 3 bases and J lost 4, with 3 bases in between. Only a few counts were recorded for this clone. Its target is unknown. Overall study results and limits: Spike-specific TCR breadth was greater in vaccine than placebo recipients.

The sample was peripheral blood, taken in a trial of Ad26.COV2.S vaccine versus placebo. The clonotype was recovered from a person aged 18-60 years who received the Ad26.COV2.S COVID-19 vaccine or a placebo. This rearrangement joins TRBV18 to TRBJ2-2; D gene ambiguous. CDR3 region: CASSPFTGELFF. As DNA, the CDR3 is TGTGCCAGCTCACCTTTCACCGGGGAGCTGTTTTTT.